Listed here are 4 T cell receptor beta chains from one sample, sequenced in a study of STAT5B mutations in CD4+ large granular lymphocyte leukemia. Produced via immunoSEQ multiplex PCR; TCRdb's table is partial and in-frame only. The sample lists around 28,000 clones; 78% were seen once. The sequenced material came from CD4+ T cells from blood buffy coats. These receptors all stem from a human donor in good health.

About this clone: The DNA is left out, because the CDR3 cannot be placed on it with certainty; the CDR3 is given as TCRdb lists it. The rearrangement joins TRBV15 to TRBJ2-1; the table calls TRBD2, which could not be checked here. CDR1 and CDR2 (germline): LNHNV, YYDKDF (reference sequence). Inclusive of both ends, the CDR3 amounts to 16 amino acids. This CDR3 is CATSRVGSGTSGGLFF.

About this clone itself: An end of the junction does not agree with germline; a read error may underlie this. V gene TRBV7-7 combines with J gene TRBJ2-1; D gene uncertain. Germline V gives CDR1 SSHAT, CDR2 FNYEAQ (reference sequence). The CDR3 length is 15 residues. This CDR3 reads CASSFLPGSYNEQFF. In DNA, the CDR3 is TGTGCTAGCAGCTTTTTGCCGGGCTCCTACAATGAGCAGTTCTTC.

V is TRBV7-2 and J is TRBJ1-6; 8 bases agree with TRBD1. After removal of 6 bases from V and 8 bases from J, the junction contained 6 bases not matched to a gene. The CDR3 extends over 14 amino acids. Per the germline V gene, CDR1 is SGHTA and CDR2 is FQGNSA. The CDR3: CASRPGGAYSPLHF. As DNA, the CDR3 is TGTGCCAGCAGACCAGGGGGCGCCTATTCACCCCTCCACTTT.

This chain uses TRBV7-9 with TRBJ1-3; weak D call: TRBD1 (6 bases). The length of the CDR3 is 15 residues. V gave up 6 bases and J gave up 2 bases, with 14 bases separating them. Looked up from germline, CDR1 is SEHNR and CDR2 is FQNEAQ (reference sequence). CDR3 loop: CASRPGRGTGNTIYF. DNA for the CDR3: TGTGCCAGCAGACCAGGCAGGGGCACTGGAAACACCATATATTTT.